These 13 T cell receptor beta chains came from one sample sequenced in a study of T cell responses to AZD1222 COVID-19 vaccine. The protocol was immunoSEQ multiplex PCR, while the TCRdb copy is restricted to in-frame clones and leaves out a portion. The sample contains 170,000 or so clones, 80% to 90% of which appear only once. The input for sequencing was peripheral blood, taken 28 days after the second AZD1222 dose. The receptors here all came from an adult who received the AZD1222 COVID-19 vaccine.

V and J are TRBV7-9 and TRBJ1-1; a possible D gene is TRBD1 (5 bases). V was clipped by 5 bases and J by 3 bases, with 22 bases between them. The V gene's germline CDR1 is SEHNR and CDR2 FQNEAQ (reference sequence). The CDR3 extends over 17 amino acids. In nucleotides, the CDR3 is TGTGCCAGCAGCCCCGCGGTGGGACTTAGAGGGTACACTGAAGCTTTCTTT. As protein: CASSPAVGLRGYTEAFF.

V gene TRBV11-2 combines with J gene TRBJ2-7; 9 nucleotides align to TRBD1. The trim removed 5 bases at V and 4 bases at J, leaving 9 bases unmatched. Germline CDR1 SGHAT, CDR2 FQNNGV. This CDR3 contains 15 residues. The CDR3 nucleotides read TGTGCCAGCAGCCCCCAACCGGGACAGGGTTACGAGCAGTACTTC. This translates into CASSPQPGQGYEQYF.

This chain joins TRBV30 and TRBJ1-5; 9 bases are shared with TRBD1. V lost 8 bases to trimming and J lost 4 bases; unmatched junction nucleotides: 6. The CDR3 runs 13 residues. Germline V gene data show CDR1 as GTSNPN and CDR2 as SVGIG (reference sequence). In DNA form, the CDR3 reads TGTGCCAGTGGACAGGGGATTAATCAGCCCCAGCATTTT. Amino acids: CASGQGINQPQHF.

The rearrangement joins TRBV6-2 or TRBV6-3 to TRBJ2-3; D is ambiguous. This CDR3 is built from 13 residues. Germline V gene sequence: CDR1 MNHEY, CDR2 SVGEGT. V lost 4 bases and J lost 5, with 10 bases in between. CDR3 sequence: CASSFPLRDTQYF. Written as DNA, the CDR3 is TGTGCCAGCAGTTTTCCCCTCAGAGATACGCAGTATTTT.

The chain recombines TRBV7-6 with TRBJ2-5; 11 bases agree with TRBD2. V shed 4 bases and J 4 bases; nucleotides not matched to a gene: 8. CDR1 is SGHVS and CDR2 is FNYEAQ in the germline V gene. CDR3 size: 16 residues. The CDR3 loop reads CASSSLAGGRLETQYF. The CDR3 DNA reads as TGTGCCAGCAGCTCCCTAGCGGGGGGCCGTCTAGAGACCCAGTACTTC.

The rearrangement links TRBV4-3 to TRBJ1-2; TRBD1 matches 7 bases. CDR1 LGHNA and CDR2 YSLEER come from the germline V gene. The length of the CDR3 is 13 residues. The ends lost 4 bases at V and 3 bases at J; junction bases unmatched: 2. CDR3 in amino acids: CASSPDRDYGYTF. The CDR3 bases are TGCGCCAGCAGCCCAGACAGGGACTATGGCTACACCTTC.

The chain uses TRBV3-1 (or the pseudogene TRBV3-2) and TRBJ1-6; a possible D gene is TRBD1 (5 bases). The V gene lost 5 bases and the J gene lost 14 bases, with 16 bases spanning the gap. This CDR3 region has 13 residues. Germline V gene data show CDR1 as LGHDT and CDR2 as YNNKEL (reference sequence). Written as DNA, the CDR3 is TGTGCCAGCAGCTCAGGACATCTTAAGGCCCTCCACTTT. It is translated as CASSSGHLKALHF.

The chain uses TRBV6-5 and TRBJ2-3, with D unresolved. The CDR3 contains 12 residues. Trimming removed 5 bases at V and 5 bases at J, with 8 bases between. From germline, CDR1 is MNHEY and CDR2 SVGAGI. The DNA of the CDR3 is TGTGCCAGCAGTATTTACCGAGATACGCAGTATTTT. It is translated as CASSIYRDTQYF.

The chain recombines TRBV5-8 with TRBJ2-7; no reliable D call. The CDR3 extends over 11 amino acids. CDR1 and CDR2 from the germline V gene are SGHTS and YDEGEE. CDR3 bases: TGTGCCAGCAGCTTGGGGCAGAGGACCTCCGTC. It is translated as CASSLGQRTSV.

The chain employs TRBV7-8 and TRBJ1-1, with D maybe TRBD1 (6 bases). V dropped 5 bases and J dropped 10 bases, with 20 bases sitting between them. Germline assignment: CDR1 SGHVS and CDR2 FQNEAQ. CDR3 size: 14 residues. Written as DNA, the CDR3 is TGTGCCAGCAGCCCGGAACAGGGAAAGAAGGGAGCTTTCTTT. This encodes CASSPEQGKKGAFF.

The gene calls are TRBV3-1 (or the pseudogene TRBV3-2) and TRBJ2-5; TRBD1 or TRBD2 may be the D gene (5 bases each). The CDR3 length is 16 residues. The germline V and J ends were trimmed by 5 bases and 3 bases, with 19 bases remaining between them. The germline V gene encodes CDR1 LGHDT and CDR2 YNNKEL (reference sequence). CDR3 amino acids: CASSVALGGGKETQYF. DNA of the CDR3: TGTGCCAGCAGCGTAGCCCTCGGTGGGGGAAAAGAGACCCAGTACTTC.

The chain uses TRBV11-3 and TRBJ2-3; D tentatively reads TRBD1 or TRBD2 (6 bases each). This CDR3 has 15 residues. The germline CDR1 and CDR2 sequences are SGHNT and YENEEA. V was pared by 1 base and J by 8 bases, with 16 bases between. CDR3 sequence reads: CASSLVPGGQGTQYF. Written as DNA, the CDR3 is TGTGCCAGCAGCTTAGTTCCCGGGGGCCAGGGTACGCAGTATTTT.

CDR3 residues: CASSPETGSGNSPLHF. The CDR3 DNA reads TGTGCCAGTAGTCCTGAGACAGGTTCTGGTAATTCACCCCTCCACTTT. The chain links TRBV19 to TRBJ1-6, with D perhaps TRBD1 (6 bases). Trimming removed 5 bases from V and 6 bases from J, with 17 bases in between. This CDR3 has 16 amino acids. Germline V lookup: CDR1 LNHDA, CDR2 SQIVND (reference sequence).